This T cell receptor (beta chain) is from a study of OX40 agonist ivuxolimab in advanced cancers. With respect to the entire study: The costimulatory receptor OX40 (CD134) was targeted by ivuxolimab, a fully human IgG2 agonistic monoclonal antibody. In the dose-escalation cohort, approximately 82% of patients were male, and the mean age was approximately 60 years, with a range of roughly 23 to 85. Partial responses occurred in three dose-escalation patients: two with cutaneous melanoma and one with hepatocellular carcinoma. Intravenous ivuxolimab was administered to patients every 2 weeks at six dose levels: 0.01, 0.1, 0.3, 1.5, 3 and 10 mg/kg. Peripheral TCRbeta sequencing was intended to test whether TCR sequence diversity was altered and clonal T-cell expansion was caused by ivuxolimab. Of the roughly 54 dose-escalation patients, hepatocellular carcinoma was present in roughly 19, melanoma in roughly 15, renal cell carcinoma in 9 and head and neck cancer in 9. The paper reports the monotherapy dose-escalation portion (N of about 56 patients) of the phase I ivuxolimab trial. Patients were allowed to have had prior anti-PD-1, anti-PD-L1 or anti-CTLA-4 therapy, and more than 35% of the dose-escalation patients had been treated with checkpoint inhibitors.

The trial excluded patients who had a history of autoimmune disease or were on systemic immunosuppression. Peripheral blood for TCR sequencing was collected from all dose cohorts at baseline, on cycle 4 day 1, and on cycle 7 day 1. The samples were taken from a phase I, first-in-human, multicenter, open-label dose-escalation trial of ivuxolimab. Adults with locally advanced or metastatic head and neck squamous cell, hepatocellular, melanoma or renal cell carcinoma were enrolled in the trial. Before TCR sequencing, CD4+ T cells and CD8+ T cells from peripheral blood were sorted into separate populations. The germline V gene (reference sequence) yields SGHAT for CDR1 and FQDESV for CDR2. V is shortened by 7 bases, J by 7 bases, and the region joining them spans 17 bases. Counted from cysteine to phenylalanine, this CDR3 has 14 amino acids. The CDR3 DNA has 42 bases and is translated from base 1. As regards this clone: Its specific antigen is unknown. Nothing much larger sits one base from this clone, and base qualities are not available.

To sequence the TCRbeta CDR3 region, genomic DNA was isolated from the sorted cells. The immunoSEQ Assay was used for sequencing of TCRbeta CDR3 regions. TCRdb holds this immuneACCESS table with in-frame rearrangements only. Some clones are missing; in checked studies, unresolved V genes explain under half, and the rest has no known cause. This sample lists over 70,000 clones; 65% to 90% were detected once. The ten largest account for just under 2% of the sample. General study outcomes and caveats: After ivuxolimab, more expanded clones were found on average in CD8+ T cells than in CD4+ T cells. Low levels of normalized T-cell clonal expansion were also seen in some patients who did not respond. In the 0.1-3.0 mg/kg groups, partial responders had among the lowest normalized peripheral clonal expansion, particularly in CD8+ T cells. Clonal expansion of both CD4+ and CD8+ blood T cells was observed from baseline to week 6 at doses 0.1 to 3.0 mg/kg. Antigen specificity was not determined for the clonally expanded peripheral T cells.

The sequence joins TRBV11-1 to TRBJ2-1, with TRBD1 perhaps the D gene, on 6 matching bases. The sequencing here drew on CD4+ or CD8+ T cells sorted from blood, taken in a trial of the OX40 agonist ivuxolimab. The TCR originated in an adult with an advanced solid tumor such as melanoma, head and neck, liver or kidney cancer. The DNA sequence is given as TGTGCCAGCACCCCAGGGCAGGGGACAAATGAGCAGTTCTTC. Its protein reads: CASTPGQGTNEQFF.